What follows describes a single TCR beta chain. Its binding antigen is unknown. No qualities accompany the bases; no much larger clone lies one base away. The TCR beta CDR3 regions were amplified from RNA transcripts. A first-round RT-PCR of the TCR CDR3 used the HTBI primer set with the Qiagen OneStep RT-PCR kit. The libraries were constructed in a second round of multiplex PCR and then size-selected and purified. Sequencing of the libraries was done on an Illumina HiSeq2000 using paired-end 100 bp reads. As for how the authors treated the data: SOAPnuke was used to process the raw data, with reads discarded if the reads contained adapters or uncalled bases, had a mean Phred below 15, or lacked an exact constant-primer or identifier match. COPE v1.2.5 was used to merge the high-quality paired reads, and each unique nucleotide sequence was defined as a clonotype. MiTCR v1.1 was used to align clonotypes to the IMGT TRBV, TRBD and TRBJ reference segments. Only V-J combinations with frequency above 0.0001, covering approximately 99% of repertoires, were analysed. The TCS score was defined as the ratio of F50 (clonal expansion) to E x V (chaos), calculated using BLOSUM62-based TCRdist between CDR3 peptides within each V-J. Welch's t-statistics and random forest reduced fewer than 600 V-J features to roughly 13, which were used in a naive Bayes classifier (R e1071). Through fastp at Q25 and MiXCR, TCRdb rebuilt clones from the public reads, retaining in-frame beta chains. Merged by CDR3 protein, the rows form single entries marked with the most common genes and DNA. The V and J calls follow TCRdb's processing rather than the paper's. This sample lists fewer than 900,000 distinct CDR3 sequences; roughly 17% were detected once. Together, the top ten hold over 7.5% of the sample.

This entry belongs to a study of T cells in Graves' hyperthyroidism and ophthalmopathy (dated by TCRdb to about 2019). Regarding the complete study: Peripheral blood was sampled at the time of initial diagnosis, prior to any treatment. To identify distinguishing TCR V-J signatures, a discovery cohort of about 95 patients was used, comprising 40 to 45 with Graves' ophthalmopathy and approximately 57 with stable Graves' hyperthyroidism. Whether ophthalmopathy could be predicted prospectively was tested in an independent validation cohort made up of approximately 19 hyperthyroidism patients plus 17 patients who later progressed to ophthalmopathy. The 100 or so discovery patients were randomly divided into training and test sets at a 7:3 ratio. The study also compared thyroid tissue and blood T-cell repertoires from 5 to 7 Graves' hyperthyroidism patients. After sampling, hyperthyroidism patients received methimazole starting at 30 mg daily, and ophthalmopathy patients received high-dose intravenous methylprednisolone. The paper reports TCR Vbeta CDR3 sequencing of more than 120 peripheral blood samples: around 41 ophthalmopathy, under 80 hyperthyroidism and approximately 17 progressor patients.

A patient counted as having stable Graves' hyperthyroidism if no progression to ophthalmopathy occurred over 18 months of follow-up. The hyperthyroidism patients were between 18 and 65 years old and newly diagnosed, with a disease duration of less than 2 months. Any patient with an uncontrolled infection, another autoimmune disease, pregnancy or lactation was excluded. Diagnoses relied on clinical symptoms, serum thyroxine and TRAb, thyroid ultrasound and orbital computed tomography. PBMCs were isolated from 10 ml of fresh peripheral blood by Ficoll-Paque density gradient centrifugation. Total RNA was extracted using Trizol reagent, and RNA quality was assessed on an Agilent 2100 Bioanalyzer. V loses 0 bases, J loses 5 bases, and the germline ends lie 11 bases apart. Inclusive of the bounding cysteine and phenylalanine, the CDR3 is 15 residues long. The only DNA kept is the CDR3, 45 bases in frame from the first base. CDR1 and CDR2, per the germline V gene (reference sequence), are LNHNV and YYDKDF.

Paper-wide results and their limitations: Ophthalmopathy was separated from stable hyperthyroidism by a 13 V-J signature model, with about 86% sensitivity and roughly 84% specificity obtained in cross-validation and 80%/75% obtained in testing. Most expanded thyroid clonotypes (frequency above 0.001) were also detected in blood, suggesting blood repertoires may reflect thyroid immune responses. During validation, the model predicted progression to ophthalmopathy a median of about 5.9 months ahead of onset, with more than 60% sensitivity and 72.22% specificity. No statistical method was used to fix the sample size in advance, and group allocation was not hidden from the investigators.

The TCR originated in a man aged 18 to 30 with Graves' hyperthyroidism. The sequence joins TRBV15 to TRBJ2-1, with a weak D call of TRBD2 (6 bases match). Sequencing used blood. The CDR3 amino acid sequence is: CATSRDGRIDNEQFF. The base sequence is TGTGCCACCAGCAGAGACGGGAGAATCGACAATGAGCAGTTCTTC.